The 23 T cell receptor beta chains reported below all come from one sample, sequenced in a study of Graves' ophthalmopathy and Graves' hyperthyroidism. Scientists amplified the TCR beta CDR3 regions from RNA transcripts. Second-round multiplex PCR came after a first-round RT-PCR that employed HTBI primers. TCRdb re-called the multiplex PCR reads through MiXCR, storing one row per CDR3 protein. The table lists a few hundred thousand distinct CDR3 sequences, about a sixth of them singletons. The sequencing input was peripheral blood. These receptor sequences come from an adult woman with stable Graves' hyperthyroidism.

This clonotype was seen at least ten times. The chain employs TRBV20-1 and TRBJ1-5; D is unclear. V was shortened by 3 bases and J by 1 base, with 10 bases between the two germline ends. The CDR3 totals 14 residues. CDR1 and CDR2 (germline): DFQATT, SNEGSKA (reference sequence). CDR3 amino acids: CSASDLISNQPQHF. The CDR3 bases are TGCAGTGCTAGCGATCTGATCAGCAATCAGCCCCAGCATTTT.

The chain links TRBV12-3 or TRBV12-4 to TRBJ1-1, with D maybe TRBD1 (6 bases). V was trimmed by 6 bases and J by 5 bases, leaving 13 bases between them. The CDR3 is made up of 13 amino acids. In DNA, the CDR3 is TGTGCCAGCAGCATTAAAGGGGGGACTGAAGCTTTCTTT. Translation gives CASSIKGGTEAFF.

In its sample, this clonotype was seen many times. The gene calls are TRBV5-1 and TRBJ2-7, with D possibly being TRBD2 (5 bases). V lost 1 base and J lost 0, with 17 bases in between. This CDR3 is 17 amino acids long. Germline assignment: CDR1 SGHRS and CDR2 YFSETQ. CDR3 protein: CASSLWAKERNSYEQYF. The CDR3 DNA sequence: TGCGCCAGCAGCTTGTGGGCGAAGGAGCGGAACTCCTACGAGCAGTACTTC. Variable domain in full (rest from reference TRBV5-1 and TRBJ2-7): KAGVTQTPRYLIKTRGQQVTLSCSPISGHRSVSWYQQTPGQGLQFLFEYFSETQRNKGNFPGRFSGRQFSNSRSEMNVSTLELGDSALYLCASSLWAKERNSYEQYFGPGTRLTVT.

This clonotype was seen ten or more times. This chain uses TRBV19 with TRBJ2-2; D not resolved. V dropped 9 bases and J dropped 5 bases, with 7 bases sitting between them. The V gene's germline CDR1 is LNHDA and CDR2 SQIVND (reference sequence). CDR3 size: 11 residues. The CDR3 DNA sequence: TGTGCCAGCAGTTCAACCGGGGAGCTGTTTTTT. It is translated as CASSSTGELFF.

The table lists this clonotype with many counts. This sequence joins TRBV12-3 or TRBV12-4 and TRBJ1-1; D unclear. The V end lost 7 bases, the J end lost 3 bases, and 15 bases lay between the germline ends. The CDR3 consists of 14 residues. CDR3 loop: CASTLRREYTEAFF. CDR3 in DNA: TGTGCCAGCACCCTCAGGAGGGAGTACACTGAAGCTTTCTTT.

This clonotype was recorded at least ten times. V gene TRBV12-3 or TRBV12-4 combines with J gene TRBJ1-1; 7 bases are a match to TRBD1. This CDR3 region has 13 residues. V was pared by 2 bases and J by 5 bases, with 2 bases of the junction left unmatched. CDR3 region: CASSLHRGTEAFF. The CDR3 DNA is TGTGCCAGCAGTTTACACAGGGGTACTGAAGCTTTCTTT.

The V call is TRBV20-1, the J call TRBJ2-7; 7 bases fit TRBD1. CDR1 is DFQATT and CDR2 is SNEGSKA in the germline V gene (reference sequence). CDR3 size: 13 residues. Trimming cost V 1 base and J 11 bases; bases outside gene matches: 11. For the CDR3, the DNA is TGCAGTGCTAGAGGTCAAGGGGCGACAGGGAAGTACTTC. Its protein is CSARGQGATGKYF.

In its sample, this clonotype was seen many times. The rearrangement links TRBV6-2 or TRBV6-3 to TRBJ1-2; D remains ambiguous. This CDR3 comprises 14 residues. The germline V gene encodes CDR1 MNHEY and CDR2 SVGEGT. The V and J ends lost 7 bases and 0 bases respectively, with 12 bases between them. The CDR3 DNA reads as TGTGCCAGCACCCCGACAAGAGCTAACTATGGCTACACCTTC. Protein product: CASTPTRANYGYTF.

The gene calls are TRBV24-1 and TRBJ1-2; D not certain. V was clipped by 3 bases and J by 2 bases, with 12 bases between them. CDR1 KGHDR and CDR2 SFDVKD come from the germline V gene. This CDR3 comprises 15 residues. CDR3 protein: CATSDPIRGNYGYTF. The CDR3 region has the DNA TGTGCCACCAGTGATCCGATCCGTGGGAACTATGGCTACACCTTC.

This clonotype has ten or more counts. The chain is built from TRBV27 and TRBJ2-2; possible D gene TRBD2, 5 bases. The germline V and J ends were trimmed by 7 bases and 2 bases, with 8 bases remaining between them. The CDR3 covers 13 residues. From germline, CDR1 is MNHEY and CDR2 SMNVEV (reference sequence). Here the CDR3 DNA reads TGTGCCAGCACCGGGGAAAACACCGGGGAGCTGTTTTTT. This codes for CASTGENTGELFF.

In its sample, this clonotype was seen many times. The V call is TRBV12-3 or TRBV12-4, the J call TRBJ2-2, with D unresolved. The length of the CDR3 is 12 residues. The germline V and J ends were trimmed by 6 bases and 10 bases, with 12 bases remaining between them. The CDR3 sequence: CASRLTYSELFF. The CDR3 DNA reads as TGTGCCAGCAGACTCACCTATTCGGAGCTGTTTTTT.

At least ten counts were recorded for this clonotype. The chain's CDR3 is CASSQVWLQPQHF. In DNA form, the CDR3 reads TGCGCCAGCAGCCAAGTCTGGCTTCAGCCCCAGCATTTT. The rearrangement uses TRBV4-1 and TRBJ1-5; D gene ambiguous. Germline V gene sequence: CDR1 MGHRA, CDR2 YSYEKL. The CDR3 is 13 amino acids. The ends were cut back, 1 base at V and 6 bases at J, with 7 bases in the middle.

This clonotype was recorded at least ten times. The CDR3 does not end in the conserved phenylalanine or tryptophan, so this is likely a read error. No DNA is shown, since the ends of the CDR3 on it are uncertain; the CDR3 is the one TCRdb lists. The CDR3: CASSDRDIFST. The rearrangement links TRBV6-4 to TRBJ1-6; TRBD1, the table's D call, lacks a check against the DNA. The CDR3 is 11 amino acids in total, end residues counted. The germline gives CDR1 MRHNA, CDR2 SNTAGT.

This clonotype occurred many times. The chain joins TRBV7-2 to TRBJ2-5; D may correspond to TRBD1 or TRBD2 (7 bases each). The CDR3 runs 14 residues. Trimming stripped 2 bases from V and 5 bases from J, with 12 bases between. Germline assignment: CDR1 SGHTA and CDR2 FQGNSA. In nucleotides, the CDR3 is TGTGCCAGCAGCTTATGGGAGGGGGCGGAGACCCAGTACTTC. It encodes CASSLWEGAETQYF.

Many counts were recorded for this clonotype. The chain uses TRBV12-3 or TRBV12-4 and TRBJ1-1; D gene uncertain. V lost 4 bases and J lost 1, with 10 bases in between. The CDR3 is 14 amino acids. The CDR3 region has the DNA TGTGCCAGCAGTTCCTCCCCGAAGAACACTGAAGCTTTCTTT. Translating it yields CASSSSPKNTEAFF.

This clonotype has a count of ten or more. The chain combines TRBV10-3 with TRBJ2-5; D might be TRBD1 or TRBD2, each matching 5 bases. The CDR3 extends over 14 amino acids. Trimming cost V 7 bases and J 5 bases, with 17 bases left between them. Germline-derived CDR1 and CDR2 are ENHRY and SYGVKD. The CDR3 DNA follows: TGTGCCATCAAAAGCGCCAGGGAGTTGGAGACCCAGTACTTC. Its translation: CAIKSARELETQYF.

This clonotype was picked up many times. The J gene is TRBJ2-7, the V gene TRBV20-1; D may be TRBD1 (6 bases). Germline values: CDR1 DFQATT, CDR2 SNEGSKA (reference sequence). This CDR3 is 13 amino acids long. V was pared by 3 bases and J by 1 base, with 10 bases between. CDR3 amino acids: CSARNRESYEQYF. CDR3 DNA: TGCAGTGCTAGGAACAGGGAATCCTACGAGCAGTACTTC.

The sample holds one count of this clonotype. This rearrangement joins TRBV2 to TRBJ1-3, with D unresolved. V was trimmed by 3 bases and J by 0 bases, leaving 9 bases between them. The CDR3 has 15 residues. Germline values: CDR1 SNHLY, CDR2 FYNNEI. CDR3 nucleotide sequence: TGTGCCAGCAGTGAGGCGGGCCGCTCTGGAAACACCATATATTTT. It translates to CASSEAGRSGNTIYF.

As for this clonotype: This may come from a read error, since a much larger clone is one base off. No conserved phenylalanine or tryptophan is present at the end of the CDR3, so a read error is the likely explanation. V and J are TRBV12-5 and TRBJ2-2, with D unclear. The CDR3 consists of 15 residues. Germline assignment: CDR1 LGHNT and CDR2 FRNRAP. V was pared by 7 bases and J by 1 base, with 13 bases between. CDR3 residues: CASAPWGENTGELFY. CDR3 bases: TGTGCTAGTGCCCCCTGGGGTGAGAACACCGGGGAGCTGTTTTAT.

This clonotype was seen more than once but under ten times. The chain employs TRBV29-1 and TRBJ2-5; D gene ambiguous. The CDR3 extends over 11 amino acids. V was pared by 3 bases and J by 5 bases, with 7 bases between. Looked up from germline, CDR1 is SQVTM and CDR2 is ANQGSEA. Written as DNA, the CDR3 is TGCAGCGTTGACACTGTTGAGACCCAGTACTTC. This sequence encodes CSVDTVETQYF.

This clonotype was detected ten times or more. This chain connects TRBV28 to TRBJ2-7; D might be TRBD2 (7 bases). Trimming shortened V by 2 bases and J by 3 bases, and 14 bases separated the two germline ends. The germline gives CDR1 MDHEN, CDR2 SYDVKM. The CDR3 covers 15 residues. The CDR3, as DNA: TGTGCCAGCAGTTTAGGGGGGGCGGAGGGCTACGAGCAGTACTTC. Translation gives CASSLGGAEGYEQYF. The whole variable domain, remainder taken from reference TRBV28 and TRBJ2-7, is DVKVTQSSRYLVKRTGEKVFLECVQDMDHENMFWYRQDPGLGLRLIYFSYDVKMKEKGDIPEGYSVSREKKERFSLILESASTNQTSMYLCASSLGGAEGYEQYFGPGTRLTVT.

In its sample, this clonotype was seen many times. The chain employs TRBV28 and TRBJ1-2; TRBD1 might be the D (5 bases). Germline CDR1 reads MDHEN; CDR2 reads SYDVKM. V was trimmed by 3 bases and J by 11 bases, leaving 22 bases between them. The CDR3 runs to 15 residues. CDR3: CASSFPATGPVGYTF. The CDR3 DNA follows: TGTGCCAGCAGTTTCCCAGCAACAGGTCCCGTCGGTTACACCTTC.

This clonotype was seen at least ten times. This chain joins TRBV2 and TRBJ2-4; 11 positions agree with TRBD2. Germline V gene lookup returns CDR1 SNHLY and CDR2 FYNNEI. J was trimmed by 5 bases and V by 8 bases; bases with no gene match: 5. The CDR3 loop spans 14 amino acids. This CDR3 is CASELAGEENIQYF. The CDR3 coding sequence is TGTGCCAGCGAACTAGCGGGAGAAGAAAACATTCAGTACTTC.